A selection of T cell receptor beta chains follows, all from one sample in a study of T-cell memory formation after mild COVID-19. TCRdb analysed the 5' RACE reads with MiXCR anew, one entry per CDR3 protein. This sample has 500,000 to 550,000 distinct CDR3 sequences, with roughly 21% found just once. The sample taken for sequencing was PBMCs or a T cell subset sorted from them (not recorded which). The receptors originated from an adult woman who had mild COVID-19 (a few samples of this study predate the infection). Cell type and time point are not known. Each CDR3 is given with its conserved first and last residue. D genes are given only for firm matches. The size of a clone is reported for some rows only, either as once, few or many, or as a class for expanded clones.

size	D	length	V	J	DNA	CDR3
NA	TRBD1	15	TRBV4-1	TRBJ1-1	TGCGCCAGCAGCCAAGAACAGGGGGGAGGAACTGAAGCTTTCTTT	CASSQEQGGGTEAFF
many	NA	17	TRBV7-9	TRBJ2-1	TGTGCCAGCAGCCCCGTAGGGCGCCGGGCCTATGGCAATGAGCAGTTCTTC	CASSPVGRRAYGNEQFF
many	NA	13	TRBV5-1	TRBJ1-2	TGCGCCAGCAGCTCCGGGGGTATCTATGGCTACACCTTC	CASSSGGIYGYTF
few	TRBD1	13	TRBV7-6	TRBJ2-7	TGTGCCAGCAGCTCCAGGACAGGGAGCGAGCAGTACTTC	CASSSRTGSEQYF
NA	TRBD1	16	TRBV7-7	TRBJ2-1	TGTGCTAGCAGCTCGGGGACAGGGGGCGCCAACAATGAGCAGTTCTTC	CASSSGTGGANNEQFF
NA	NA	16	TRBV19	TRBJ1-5	TGTGCCAGTAGTATAGGCGACAGAATAACCAATCAGCCCCAGCATTTT	CASSIGDRITNQPQHF
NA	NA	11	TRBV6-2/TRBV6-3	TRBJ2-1	TGTGCCAGCATGAGGGGCAATGAGCAGTTCTTC	CASMRGNEQFF
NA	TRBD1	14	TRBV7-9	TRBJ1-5	TGTGCCAGCAGCTTCGCAGGGGGGAATCAGCCCCAGCATTTT	CASSFAGGNQPQHF
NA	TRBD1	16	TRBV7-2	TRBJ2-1	TGTGCCAGCAGCTTAGCTCGAGCTAGCAGGGGGTATGAGCAGTTCTTC	CASSLARASRGYEQFF
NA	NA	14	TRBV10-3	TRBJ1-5	TGTGCCATCAGGGAGACAGGCCCCAATCAGCCCCAGCATTTT	CAIRETGPNQPQHF
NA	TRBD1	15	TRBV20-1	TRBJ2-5	TGCAGTGCTCACCACAGGGGGCAGGGGGGCGAGACCCAGTACTTC	CSAHHRGQGGETQYF
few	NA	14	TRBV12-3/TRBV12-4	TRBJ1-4	TGTGCCAGCAGCCGGCAGGAGGGAAATGAAAAACTGTTTTTT	CASSRQEGNEKLFF
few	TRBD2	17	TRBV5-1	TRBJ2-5	TGCGCCAGCAGCCTCGGTTGGACTAGCGGGTACCAAGAGACCCAGTACTTC	CASSLGWTSGYQETQYF
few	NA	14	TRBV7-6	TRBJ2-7	TGTGCCAGCAGCATCGGACAGCCACCCTACGAGCAGTACTTC	CASSIGQPPYEQYF
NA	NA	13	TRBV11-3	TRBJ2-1	TGTGCCAGCAGCTTATCTAACGCCAATGAGCAGTTCTTC	CASSLSNANEQFF
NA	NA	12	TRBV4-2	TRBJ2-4	TGTGCCAGCAGCCAAGATCAGGCCGCACAGTACTTC	CASSQDQAAQYF
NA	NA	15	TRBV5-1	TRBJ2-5	TGCGCCAGCAGCCTAAGCGGCCTCCCTGAAGAGACCCAGTACTTC	CASSLSGLPEETQYF
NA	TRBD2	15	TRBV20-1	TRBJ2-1	TGCAGTGCTAGAGAGGGGACTAGCGACTACAATGAGCAGTTCTTC	CSAREGTSDYNEQFF
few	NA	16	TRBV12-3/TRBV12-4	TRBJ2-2	TGTGCCAGCAGTTTTTCCGCTCCTCCGAACACCGGGGAGCTGTTTTTT	CASSFSAPPNTGELFF
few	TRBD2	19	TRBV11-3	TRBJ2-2	TGTGCCAGCAGCTCGCCTTCTGGACTAGCGGGAGAAAGGGCCGGGGAGCTGTTTTTT	CASSSPSGLAGERAGELFF
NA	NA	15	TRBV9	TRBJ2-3	TGTGCCAGCAGCGTCCTTTCGAGGAACACAGATACGCAGTATTTT	CASSVLSRNTDTQYF
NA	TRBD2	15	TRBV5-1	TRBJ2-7	TGCGCCAGCAGCTCCAAGACTAGCGGTTCCTACGAGCAGTACTTC	CASSSKTSGSYEQYF
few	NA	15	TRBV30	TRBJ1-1	TGTGCCTGGAGAGAACTAGGGGGTTCTGGAACTGAAGCTTTCTTT	CAWRELGGSGTEAFF
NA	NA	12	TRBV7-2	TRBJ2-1	TGTGCCAGCAGCCGCACGGGTGGTGAGCAGTTCTTC	CASSRTGGEQFF
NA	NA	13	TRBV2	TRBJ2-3	TGTGCCAGCGGGACGGCGTCCTGGGATACGCAGTATTTT	CASGTASWDTQYF
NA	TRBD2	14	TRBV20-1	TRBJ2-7	TGCAGTGCCGAACCCAGCGGGAGGAATCACGAGCAGTACTTC	CSAEPSGRNHEQYF
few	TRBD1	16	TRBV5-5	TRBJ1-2	TGTGCCAGCATCCCCTCCGCGGGACAGGGGGGCTATGGCTACACCTTC	CASIPSAGQGGYGYTF
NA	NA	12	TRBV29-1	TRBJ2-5	TGCAGCGTTGAAGAAACAGAGGAGACCCAGTACTTC	CSVEETEETQYF
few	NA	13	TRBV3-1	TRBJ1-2	TGTGCCAGCAGCCTGTACGGGAACTATGGCTACACCTTC	CASSLYGNYGYTF
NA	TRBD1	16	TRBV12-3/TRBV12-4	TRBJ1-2	TGTGCCAGCAGCCCCCTGGACAGGGGTCCCATCTATGGCTACACCTTC	CASSPLDRGPIYGYTF
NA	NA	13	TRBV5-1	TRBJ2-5	TGCGCCAGCAATCACGCCTCCCGGGAGACCCAGTACTTC	CASNHASRETQYF
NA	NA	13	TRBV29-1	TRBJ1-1	TGCAGCGCCTCGGGAAGGGCGGACACTGAAGCTTTCTTT	CSASGRADTEAFF
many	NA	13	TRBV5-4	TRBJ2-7	TGTGCCAGCAGCGGGACCGTTACCTACGAGCAGTACTTC	CASSGTVTYEQYF
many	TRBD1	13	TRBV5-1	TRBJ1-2	TGCGCCAGCAGCACTGGACAGGTCTATGGCTACACCTTC	CASSTGQVYGYTF